The T cell receptor (beta chain) described here comes from a study of T cells expressing NK-cell markers. General observations from the study: Four of the donors also had these clonotypes leading their CD3+CD56-NKG2C+ fraction.

No DNA is given; TCRdb re-called the 5' RACE reads and lists each CDR3 protein once. This sample's clone table lists about 550,000 distinct CDR3 sequences. A note on this clonotype: Its antigen is still unknown.

The length of the CDR3 is 15 residues. Germline CDR1 is MDHEN and CDR2 is SYDVKM. This chain uses TRBV28 with TRBJ2-7; TCRdb picks TRBD1, but there is no DNA to check that call. The sequence was collected from a man aged 18 to 30 in good health. The sequenced sample consisted of blood T cells: a sorted CD56 or NKG2C T cell subset, CD4+ or CD8+ T cells, or bulk PBMC T cells (not recorded which). The CDR3: CASAAGTGYDYEQYF.